The T cell receptor (beta chain) under discussion was sequenced for a study of T-cell memory formation after mild COVID-19 (dated by TCRdb to the early 2020s). With respect to the entire study: TCR sequence clusters from the two donors were largely donor specific. Longitudinal TCRalpha and TCRbeta repertoire sequencing tracked T-cell clones expanding and contracting after mild COVID-19 in a couple of donors. Two young, previously healthy adult volunteers, one female and one male, were included in the cohort. What the study reported, not specific to this receptor: Clones that contracted from day 15 to 85 showed balanced CD4/CD8 phenotypes, whereas a second wave of clones that expanded from day 15 to 37 leaned towards CD4+. SARS-CoV-2 specificity of the second-wave clones peaking on day 37 was not confirmed. Only a couple of mild cases were covered by the study, and larger cohorts that include severe cases with pre-infection samples were considered necessary. Contracting CD4+ clones were located mainly in the CM and EM memory subsets, whereas CD8+ clones were found to be enriched in EMRA. Some responding clones were found in pre-infection memory, which suggests that pre-existing cross-reactive memory T cells took part in the SARS-CoV-2 response.

Trimming removed 1 base from V and 11 bases from J, leaving 15 bases between the germline ends. For CDR1 and CDR2, the germline V gene lists SNHLY and FYNNEI. The CDR3 spans 14 residues, from the cysteine through the phenylalanine. CDR3 DNA is the only sequence kept; it has 42 bases, read in frame from the first base. Concerning this clonotype itself: The specificity of this receptor is unknown. The input lacks base qualities; no much larger clone sits a single base away.

Sequencing instrument: Illumina NovaSeq 6000. TCRalpha and TCRbeta cDNA libraries were constructed by 5'RACE with constant-segment primers, with sample barcodes and unique molecular identifiers being introduced. RNA was extracted from every sample with Trizol reagent. Libraries were amplified in two PCR steps, with a second sample barcode and Illumina TruSeq adapters added in the second step. Sequencing of the libraries was done on an Illumina NovaSeq, producing 2 x 150 bp paired-end reads. From the authors' description of their analysis: Reads were demultiplexed and collapsed into UMI-guided consensus sequences with migec v1.2.7. Using mixcr v2.1.11, the UMI consensuses were aligned to TRA and TRB V and J templates and assembled into clonotypes. Clonotypes were classified as expanded or contracted when called significant by both edgeR and NoisET, with noise models trained on biological replicates. For edgeR calls, the cutoffs were a false discovery rate-adjusted p below 0.01 and a log2 fold-change threshold of 1. As an exploratory analysis of dynamics, PCA with hierarchical clustering was applied to max-normalized trajectories of the 1000 most abundant clonotypes. Separately sequenced CD4+ and CD8+ repertoires were used to assign a CD4 or CD8 phenotype to each responding clone. The raw public data were reprocessed by TCRdb itself: fastp quality trimming at Q25, MiXCR clonotype calling, in-frame beta chains only. Every entry covers one CDR3 protein and lists the most common genes and DNA from its rows. V and J calls and clone size were set by TCRdb, not the authors. The sample yields about 390,000 distinct CDR3 sequences; 20% to 25% were counted once. Clones ranked in the top ten supply around an eighth of the sample.

Ficoll-Paque density gradient centrifugation was the method used to isolate PBMCs. Sequencing was done on a sample of PBMCs or a T cell subset sorted from them (not recorded which). The sequence is built from TRBV2 and TRBJ2-1; the D gene is perhaps TRBD1, on 6 matching bases. The clonotype originates from an adult woman who had mild COVID-19 (a few samples of this study predate the infection). The sample titles of this study are shuffled in the database, so cell type and time point are left out; the donor was told from shared clones. CDR3 protein: CASSEGSPRGKQFF. The nucleotides read TGTGCCAGCAGTGAAGGGTCCCCAAGGGGGAAGCAGTTCTTC.